This TCR beta chain was found in a study of CD8+ T cells in alopecia areata. Indicated treatment: oral pan-JAK inhibitor, 5-10 mg twice daily. In each case, RNA was isolated and then reverse transcribed into cDNA as the sequencing template. The method was immunoSEQ multiplex PCR; TCRdb's version includes in-frame clones alone and lacks a portion of them. The repertoire holds about 76,000 clones, with around 67% as singletons. Germline CDR1 MNHEY, CDR2 SMNVEV (reference sequence). CDR3 length equals 13 residues. Trimming shortened V by 5 bases and J by 1 base, and 8 bases separated the two germline ends.

Sequenced here: CD8+ T cells sorted from blood, sampled at week 24, from a patient treated with tofacitinib. This clonotype was sampled from a human donor with alopecia areata. The chain recombines TRBV27 with TRBJ1-1; D is ambiguous. The CDR3 DNA is TGTGCCAGCAGTGCCGACTGGAACACTGAAGCTTTCTTT. Its translation: CASSADWNTEAFF.